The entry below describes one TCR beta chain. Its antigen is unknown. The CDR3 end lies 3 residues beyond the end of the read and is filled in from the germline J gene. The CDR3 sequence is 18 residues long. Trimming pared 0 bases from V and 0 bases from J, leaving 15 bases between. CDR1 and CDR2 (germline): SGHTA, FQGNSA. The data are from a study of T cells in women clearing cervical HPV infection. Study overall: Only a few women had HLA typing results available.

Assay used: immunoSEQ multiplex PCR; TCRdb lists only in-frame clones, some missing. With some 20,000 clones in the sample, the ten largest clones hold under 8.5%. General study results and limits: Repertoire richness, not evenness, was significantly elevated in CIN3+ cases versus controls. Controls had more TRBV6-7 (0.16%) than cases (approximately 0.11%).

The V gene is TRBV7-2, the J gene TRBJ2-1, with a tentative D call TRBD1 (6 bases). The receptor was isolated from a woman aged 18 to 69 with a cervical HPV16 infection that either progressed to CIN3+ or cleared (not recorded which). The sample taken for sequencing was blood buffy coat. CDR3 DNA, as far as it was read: TGTGCCAGCAGCTTAGCACTAGGGGGACATAGCTCCTACAATGAG. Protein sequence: CASSLALGGHSSYNE. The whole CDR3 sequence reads CASSLALGGHSSYNEQFF.